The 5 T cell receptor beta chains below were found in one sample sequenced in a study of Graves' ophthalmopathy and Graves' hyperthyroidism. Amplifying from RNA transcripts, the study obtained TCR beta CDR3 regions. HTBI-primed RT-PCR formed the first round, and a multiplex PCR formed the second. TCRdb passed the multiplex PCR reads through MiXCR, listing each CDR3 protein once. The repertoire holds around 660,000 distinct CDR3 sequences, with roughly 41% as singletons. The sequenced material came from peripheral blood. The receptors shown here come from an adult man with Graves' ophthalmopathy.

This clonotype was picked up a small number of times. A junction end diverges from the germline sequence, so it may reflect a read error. The CDR3 loop reads CASSYSNNGLQETQYF. The CDR3 nucleotides read TGTGCCAGCAGTTACTCGAATAATGGATTACAAGAGACCCAGTACTTC. The chain joins TRBV10-3 to TRBJ2-5, with D uncertain. This CDR3 has 16 amino acids. Germline lookup yields CDR1 ENHRY and CDR2 SYGVKD.

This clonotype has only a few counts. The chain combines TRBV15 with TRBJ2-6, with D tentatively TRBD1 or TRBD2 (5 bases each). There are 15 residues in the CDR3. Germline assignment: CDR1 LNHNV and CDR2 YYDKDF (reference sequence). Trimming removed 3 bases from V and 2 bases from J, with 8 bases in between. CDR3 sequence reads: CATSSRGPGANVLTF. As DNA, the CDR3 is TGTGCCACCAGCAGCCGGGGCCCTGGGGCCAACGTCCTGACTTTC.

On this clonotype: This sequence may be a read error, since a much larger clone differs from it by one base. CDR3 residues: CNARDDGVREAFF. CDR3 nucleotide sequence: TGCAATGCTAGAGATGATGGGGTTCGTGAAGCTTTCTTT. The J gene is TRBJ1-1, the V gene TRBV29-1; no reliable D call. The CDR3 has 13 residues. CDR1 and CDR2 (germline): SQVTM, ANQGSEA.

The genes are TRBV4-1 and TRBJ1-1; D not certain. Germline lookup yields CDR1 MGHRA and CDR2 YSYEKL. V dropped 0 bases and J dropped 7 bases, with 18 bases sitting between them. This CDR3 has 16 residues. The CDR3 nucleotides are TGCGCCAGCAGCCAAGATCCACCAGGAGGGTTTAGTGAAGCTTTCTTT. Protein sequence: CASSQDPPGGFSEAFF.

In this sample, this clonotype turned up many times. The CDR3 is CASSYSGRYYGYTF. The CDR3 DNA sequence: TGTGCCAGCAGTTACTCGGGCCGCTACTATGGCTACACCTTC. The rearrangement uses TRBV6-5 and TRBJ1-2; D ambiguous. This CDR3 comprises 14 residues. V was pared by 0 bases and J by 3 bases, with 8 bases between. Germline assignment: CDR1 MNHEY and CDR2 SVGAGI.